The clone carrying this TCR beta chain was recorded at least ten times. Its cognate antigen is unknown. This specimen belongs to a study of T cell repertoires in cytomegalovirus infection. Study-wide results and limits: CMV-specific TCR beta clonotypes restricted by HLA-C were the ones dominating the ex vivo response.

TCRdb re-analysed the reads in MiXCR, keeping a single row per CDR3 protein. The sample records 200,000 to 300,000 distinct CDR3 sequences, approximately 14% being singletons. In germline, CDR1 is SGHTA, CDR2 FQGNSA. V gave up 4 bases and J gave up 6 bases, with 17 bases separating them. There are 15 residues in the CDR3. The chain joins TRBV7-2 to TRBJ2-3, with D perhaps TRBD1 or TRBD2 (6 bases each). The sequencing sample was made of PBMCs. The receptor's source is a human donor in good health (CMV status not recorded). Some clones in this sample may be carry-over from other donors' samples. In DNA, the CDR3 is TGTGCCAGCAGCTCGATGGTGGGGGGCGGGGATACGCAGTATTTT. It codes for CASSSMVGGGDTQYF.